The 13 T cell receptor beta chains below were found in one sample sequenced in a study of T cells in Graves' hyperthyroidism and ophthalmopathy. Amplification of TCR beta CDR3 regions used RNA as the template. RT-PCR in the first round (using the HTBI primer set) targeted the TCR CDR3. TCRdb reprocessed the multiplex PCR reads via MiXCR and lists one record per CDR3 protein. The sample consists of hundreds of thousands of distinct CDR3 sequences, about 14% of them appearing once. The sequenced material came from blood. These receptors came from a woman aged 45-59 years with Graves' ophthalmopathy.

Written as DNA, the CDR3 is TGCAGTGCTAGTTTACCACGGGGAACCTACGAGCAGTACTTC. Its protein product is CSASLPRGTYEQYF. The chain joins TRBV20-1 to TRBJ2-7; D perhaps matches TRBD2 (5 bases). The CDR3 loop spans 14 amino acids. Germline-derived CDR1 and CDR2 are DFQATT and SNEGSKA (reference sequence). Trimming removed 3 bases at V and 2 bases at J, with 14 bases between.

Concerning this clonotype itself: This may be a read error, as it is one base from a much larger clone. As DNA, the CDR3 is TGTGCCAGCAGTTACTGGGACTACGAGGTAGTGGAAACAGGTACGCAGTATTTT. Translated, it gives CASSYWDYEVVETGTQYF. V and J are TRBV6-5 and TRBJ2-3; 7 bases fit TRBD2. The CDR3 runs to 18 residues. Germline assignment: CDR1 MNHEY and CDR2 SVGAGI.

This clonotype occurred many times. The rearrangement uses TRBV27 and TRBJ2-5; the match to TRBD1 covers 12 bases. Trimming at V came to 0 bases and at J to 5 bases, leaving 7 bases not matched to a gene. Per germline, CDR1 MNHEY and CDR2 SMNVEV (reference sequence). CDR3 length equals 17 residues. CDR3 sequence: CASSLSPGQGAHETQYF. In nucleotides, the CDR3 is TGTGCCAGCAGTTTATCTCCGGGACAGGGGGCGCATGAGACCCAGTACTTC.

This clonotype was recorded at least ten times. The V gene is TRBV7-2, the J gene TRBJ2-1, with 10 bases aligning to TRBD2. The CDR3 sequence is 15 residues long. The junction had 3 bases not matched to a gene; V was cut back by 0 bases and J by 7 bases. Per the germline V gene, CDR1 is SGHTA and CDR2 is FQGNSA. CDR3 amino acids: CASSLASGRFNEQFF. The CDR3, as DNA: TGTGCCAGCAGCTTAGCTAGCGGGAGGTTTAATGAGCAGTTCTTC.

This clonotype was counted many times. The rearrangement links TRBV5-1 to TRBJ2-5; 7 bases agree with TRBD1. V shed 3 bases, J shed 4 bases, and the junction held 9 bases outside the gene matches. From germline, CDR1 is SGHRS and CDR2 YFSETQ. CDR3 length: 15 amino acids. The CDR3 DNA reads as TGCGCCAGCAGCTCTACAGGGGTGTCGGGAGAGACCCAGTACTTC. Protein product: CASSSTGVSGETQYF.

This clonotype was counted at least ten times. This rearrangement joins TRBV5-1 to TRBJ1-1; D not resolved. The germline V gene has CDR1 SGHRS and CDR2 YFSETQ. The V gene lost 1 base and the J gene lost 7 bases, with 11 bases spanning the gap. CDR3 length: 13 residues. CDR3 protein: CASSLSVTGEAFF. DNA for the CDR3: TGCGCCAGCAGCTTGTCCGTTACGGGTGAAGCTTTCTTT.

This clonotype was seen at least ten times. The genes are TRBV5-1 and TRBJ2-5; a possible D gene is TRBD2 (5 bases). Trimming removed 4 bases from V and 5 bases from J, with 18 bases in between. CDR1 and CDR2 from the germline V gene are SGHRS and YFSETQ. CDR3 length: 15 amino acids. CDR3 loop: CASSPPEAAGETQYF. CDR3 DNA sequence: TGCGCCAGCAGCCCACCGGAGGCTGCCGGGGAGACCCAGTACTTC.

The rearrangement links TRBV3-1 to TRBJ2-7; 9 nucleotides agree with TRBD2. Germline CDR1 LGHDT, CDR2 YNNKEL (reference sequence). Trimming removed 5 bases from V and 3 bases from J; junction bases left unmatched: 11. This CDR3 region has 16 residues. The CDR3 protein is CASSSPLAGALYEQYF. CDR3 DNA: TGTGCCAGCAGCTCACCCTTAGCGGGAGCTCTCTACGAGCAGTACTTC.

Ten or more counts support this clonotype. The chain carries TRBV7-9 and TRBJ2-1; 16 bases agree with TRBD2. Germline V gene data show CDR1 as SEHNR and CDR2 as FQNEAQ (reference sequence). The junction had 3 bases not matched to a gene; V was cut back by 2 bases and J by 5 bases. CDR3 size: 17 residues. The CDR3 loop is CASSLPGLAGGNNEQFF. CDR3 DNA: TGTGCCAGCAGCTTACCGGGACTAGCGGGAGGGAACAATGAGCAGTTCTTC.

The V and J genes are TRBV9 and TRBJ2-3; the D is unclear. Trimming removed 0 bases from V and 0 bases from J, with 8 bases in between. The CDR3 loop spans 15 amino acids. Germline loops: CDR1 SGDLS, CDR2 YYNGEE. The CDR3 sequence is CASSVAQFSTDTQYF. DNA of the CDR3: TGTGCCAGCAGCGTAGCACAGTTTAGCACAGATACGCAGTATTTT.

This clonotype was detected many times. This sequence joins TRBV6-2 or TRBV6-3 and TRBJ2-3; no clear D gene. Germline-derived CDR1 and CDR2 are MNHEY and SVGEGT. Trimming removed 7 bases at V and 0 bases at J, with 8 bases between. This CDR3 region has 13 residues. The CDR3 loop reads CASKESSTDTQYF. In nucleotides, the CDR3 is TGTGCCAGCAAAGAATCTAGCACAGATACGCAGTATTTT.

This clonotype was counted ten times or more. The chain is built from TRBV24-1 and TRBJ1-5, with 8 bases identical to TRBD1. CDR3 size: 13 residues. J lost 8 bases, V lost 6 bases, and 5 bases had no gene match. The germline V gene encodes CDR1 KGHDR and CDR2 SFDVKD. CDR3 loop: CATSQQGGKPQHF. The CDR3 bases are TGTGCCACCAGTCAACAGGGGGGGAAGCCCCAGCATTTT.

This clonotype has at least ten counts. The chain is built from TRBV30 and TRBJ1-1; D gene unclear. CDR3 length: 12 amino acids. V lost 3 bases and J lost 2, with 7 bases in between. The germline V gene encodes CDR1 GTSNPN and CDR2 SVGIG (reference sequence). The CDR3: CAWRSLNTEAFF. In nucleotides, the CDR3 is TGTGCCTGGAGGTCGCTAAACACTGAAGCTTTCTTT.